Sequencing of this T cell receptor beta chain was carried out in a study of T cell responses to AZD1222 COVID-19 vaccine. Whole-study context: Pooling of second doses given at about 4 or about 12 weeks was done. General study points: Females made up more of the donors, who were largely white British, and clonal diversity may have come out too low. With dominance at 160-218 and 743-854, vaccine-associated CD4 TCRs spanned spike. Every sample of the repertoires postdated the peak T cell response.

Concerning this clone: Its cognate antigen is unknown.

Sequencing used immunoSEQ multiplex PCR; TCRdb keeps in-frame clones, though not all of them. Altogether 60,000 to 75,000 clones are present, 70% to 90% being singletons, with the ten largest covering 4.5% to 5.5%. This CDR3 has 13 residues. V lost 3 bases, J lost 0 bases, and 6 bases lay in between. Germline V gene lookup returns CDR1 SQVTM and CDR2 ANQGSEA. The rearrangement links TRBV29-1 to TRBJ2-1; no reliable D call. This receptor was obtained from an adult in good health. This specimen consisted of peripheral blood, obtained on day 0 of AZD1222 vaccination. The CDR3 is CSVEESSYNEQFF. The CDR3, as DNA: TGCAGCGTTGAGGAGAGCTCCTACAATGAGCAGTTCTTC.